The rows below give T cell receptor beta chains drawn from one sample of a study of beta chain features in type 1 diabetes. Profiling relied on immunoSEQ multiplex PCR, and the TCRdb table lists in-frame clones only, not all of them. The sample records about 360,000 clones, around 13% being singletons. Input material: naive CD4+ T cells from blood. The receptors derive from a man aged 18 to 35 in good health. CDR3s include the opening cysteine and the closing phenylalanine or tryptophan. A D gene is named only where the DNA matches it firmly. Only some rows state a clone size, as once, few, many or a class for expanded clones.

V: TRBV19; J: TRBJ1-5; length: 14; size: NA; D: NA; DNA: TGTGCCAGTAGTCGAACTTATAGCAATCAGCCCCAGCATTTT; CDR3: CASSRTYSNQPQHF
V: TRBV7-9; J: TRBJ1-1; length: 14; size: few; D: NA; DNA: TGTGCCAGCAGCTCCGACCGACTGGGCACTGAAGCTTTCTTT; CDR3: CASSSDRLGTEAFF
V: TRBV7-2; J: TRBJ2-1; length: 15; size: few; D: TRBD2; DNA: TGTGCCAGCAGCCCGAGACTAGCGGACTACAATGAGCAGTTCTTC; CDR3: CASSPRLADYNEQFF
V: TRBV9; J: TRBJ1-2; length: 15; size: NA; D: NA; DNA: TGTGCCAGCAGCACCGGGTTGCCCGGAGAGGATGGCTACACCTTC; CDR3: CASSTGLPGEDGYTF
V: TRBV11-2; J: TRBJ2-1; length: 17; size: NA; D: NA; DNA: TGTGCCAGCAGCTTAACGGGCCGGGACTTCTCCTACAATGAGCAGTTCTTC; CDR3: CASSLTGRDFSYNEQFF
V: TRBV7-3; J: TRBJ2-1; length: 17; size: NA; D: TRBD2; DNA: TGTGCCAGCAGCTTAACGTCGGGGACTAGCGGGAGGGATGAGCAGTTCTTC; CDR3: CASSLTSGTSGRDEQFF
V: TRBV10-3; J: TRBJ2-7; length: 15; size: few; D: NA; DNA: TGTGCCATCAGTGAGTCGTGGCAGGCTACCTACGAGCAGTACTTC; CDR3: CAISESWQATYEQYF
V: TRBV7-3; J: TRBJ2-1; length: 15; size: NA; D: NA; DNA: TGTGCCAGCAGGGGGAAAACTAGCTTTCAGAATGAGCAGTTCTTC; CDR3: CASRGKTSFQNEQFF
V: TRBV18; J: TRBJ2-7; length: 15; size: NA; D: NA; DNA: TGTGCCAGCTCACCAAATGATAGTGAGGTCCACGAGCAGTACTTC; CDR3: CASSPNDSEVHEQYF
V: TRBV7-9; J: TRBJ2-3; length: 12; size: few; D: NA; DNA: TGTGCCAGCAGACAAAGCACAGATACGCAGTATTTT; CDR3: CASRQSTDTQYF
V: TRBV6-1; J: TRBJ2-7; length: 13; size: NA; D: TRBD1; DNA: TGTGCCAGCAGTTCACGGACAGGGGCCGAGCAGTACTTC; CDR3: CASSSRTGAEQYF
V: TRBV6-1; J: TRBJ2-7; length: 15; size: NA; D: NA; DNA: TGTGCCAGCAGTGAAGCTTCGACAGGCGCCTACGAGCAGTACTTC; CDR3: CASSEASTGAYEQYF
V: TRBV5-1; J: TRBJ2-3; length: 15; size: NA; D: TRBD1; DNA: TGCGCCAGCAGCAAAGGACAGGGGAGCTTGGATACGCAGTATTTT; CDR3: CASSKGQGSLDTQYF
V: TRBV18; J: TRBJ2-7; length: 14; size: NA; D: TRBD1; DNA: TGTGCCAGCTCCCTCGGGACAGGGGGCGACGAGCAGTACTTC; CDR3: CASSLGTGGDEQYF
V: TRBV5-4; J: TRBJ2-1; length: 15; size: NA; D: NA; DNA: TGTGCCAGCAGCTCGAACGTCGGGACACCTAATGAGCAGTTCTTC; CDR3: CASSSNVGTPNEQFF
V: TRBV6-5; J: TRBJ2-5; length: 15; size: NA; D: TRBD2; DNA: TGTGCCAGCAGCCGCGGGGGGAGCAGAGGAGAGACCCAGTACTTC; CDR3: CASSRGGSRGETQYF
V: TRBV5-4; J: TRBJ1-1; length: 15; size: few; D: NA; DNA: TGTGCCTCGGCGCAGGGGCGTCTTTTGAACACTGAAGCTTTCTTT; CDR3: CASAQGRLLNTEAFF
V: TRBV2; J: TRBJ1-2; length: 14; size: few; D: NA; DNA: TGTGCCAGCAGTGAATCGGGGGAAGAGTATGGCTACACCTTC; CDR3: CASSESGEEYGYTF
V: TRBV10-3; J: TRBJ2-7; length: 14; size: NA; D: NA; DNA: TGTGCCATCAGTGACGCCGGGAAGCCCTACGAGCAGTACTTC; CDR3: CAISDAGKPYEQYF
V: TRBV30; J: TRBJ1-2; length: 16; size: NA; D: TRBD1; DNA: TGTGCCTGGAGTGATTACCTGACAGGGGGGGACTATGGCTACACCTTC; CDR3: CAWSDYLTGGDYGYTF
V: TRBV5-1; J: TRBJ1-1; length: 14; size: few; D: TRBD1; DNA: TGCGCCAGCAGCCCGACAGGGGCCGGCACTGAAGCTTTCTTT; CDR3: CASSPTGAGTEAFF
V: TRBV30; J: TRBJ1-4; length: 15; size: few; D: NA; DNA: TGTGCCTGGAGCGTGGGCCTCGCAACTAATGAAAAACTGTTTTTT; CDR3: CAWSVGLATNEKLFF
V: TRBV30; J: TRBJ1-1; length: 12; size: NA; D: NA; DNA: TGTGCCTGGATATCCCGGGTCGCTGAAGCTTTCTTT; CDR3: CAWISRVAEAFF
V: TRBV13; J: TRBJ1-1; length: 13; size: NA; D: NA; DNA: TGTGCCAGCAGCTTAGTACAGGTCCCTGAAGCTTTCTTT; CDR3: CASSLVQVPEAFF
V: TRBV9; J: TRBJ2-3; length: 14; size: NA; D: NA; DNA: TGTGCCAGCAGCGCCCCTGAGGTGACAGATACGCAGTATTTT; CDR3: CASSAPEVTDTQYF
V: TRBV4-1; J: TRBJ2-7; length: 16; size: few; D: TRBD2; DNA: TGCGCCAGCAGCCAAGGGGGACTAGCGGGGGGCTACGAGCAGTACTTC; CDR3: CASSQGGLAGGYEQYF
V: TRBV28; J: TRBJ1-5; length: 14; size: few; D: TRBD1; DNA: TGTGCCAGCAGTTACCAGGGGGTGAGCCAGCCCCAGCATTTT; CDR3: CASSYQGVSQPQHF
V: TRBV27; J: TRBJ1-5; length: 13; size: NA; D: NA; DNA: TGTGCCAGCAGCACAGGGTACAATCAGCCCCAGCATTTT; CDR3: CASSTGYNQPQHF
V: TRBV7-9; J: TRBJ2-7; length: 15; size: NA; D: TRBD1; DNA: TGCGCCAGCAGCCAAGCACGGACAGGGGGGCGCGAGCAGTACTTC; CDR3: CASSQARTGGREQYF
V: TRBV6-5; J: TRBJ2-3; length: 16; size: few; D: TRBD1; DNA: TGTGCCAGCAGTTACCGAGGGACAGCCCTTGGAGATACGCAGTATTTT; CDR3: CASSYRGTALGDTQYF
V: TRBV30; J: TRBJ1-5; length: 17; size: few; D: TRBD1; DNA: TGTGCCTGGAGTTTCTCACTCAGGGGGGTTGGCAATCAGCCCCAGCATTTT; CDR3: CAWSFSLRGVGNQPQHF
V: TRBV5-1; J: TRBJ2-3; length: 15; size: few; D: TRBD2; DNA: TGCGCCAGCAGCTTGGTAGCGGGAGGAACAGATACGCAGTATTTT; CDR3: CASSLVAGGTDTQYF
V: TRBV4-3; J: TRBJ1-6; length: 16; size: NA; D: TRBD1; DNA: TGCGCCAGCAGCCTTGGGTTAGACAGGGGGAATTCACCCCTCCACTTT; CDR3: CASSLGLDRGNSPLHF